One sample yielded the 20 T cell receptor beta chains listed below, sequenced in a study of OX40 agonist ivuxolimab in advanced cancers. Here immunoSEQ multiplex PCR was the method, and the copy in TCRdb shows in-frame clones only, minus some. The table lists almost 85,000 clones, 94% of them singletons. The starting material was CD4+ or CD8+ T cells sorted from blood, obtained in a trial of the OX40 agonist ivuxolimab. The receptors were sampled from an adult with an advanced solid tumor such as melanoma, head and neck, liver or kidney cancer.

This clone is a singleton in its sample. The chain uses TRBV7-9 and TRBJ2-1; D gene ambiguous. This CDR3 is 14 amino acids long. Germline V CDR1 and CDR2: SEHNR, FQNEAQ (reference sequence). V lost 1 base and J lost 5, with 9 bases in between. The CDR3 nucleotides read TGTGCCAGCAGCTTAGAAGGACGGGACAATGAGCAGTTCTTC. Its translation: CASSLEGRDNEQFF.

The V and J genes are TRBV5-5 and TRBJ2-1; D might be TRBD1 (6 bases). The CDR3 contains 15 residues. CDR1 and CDR2 (germline): SGHKS, YYEKEE (reference sequence). Trimming left V 3 bases short and J 4 bases short, with 14 bases between. This CDR3 reads CASSSGQSVYNEQFF. DNA of the CDR3: TGTGCCAGCAGCTCTGGACAGTCGGTTTACAATGAGCAGTTCTTC.

The rearrangement joins TRBV2 to TRBJ2-3, with 8 bases fitting TRBD2. CDR3 length: 15 amino acids. J lost 2 bases, V lost 3 bases, and 4 bases had no gene match. Germline V lookup: CDR1 SNHLY, CDR2 FYNNEI. This CDR3 reads CASSEWRGDTDTQYF. The CDR3 DNA is TGTGCCAGCAGTGAGTGGCGGGGGGACACAGATACGCAGTATTTT.

J is TRBJ1-4 and V is TRBV9; D might be TRBD1 (5 bases). The CDR3 is made up of 14 amino acids. V was shortened by 2 bases and J by 7 bases, with 12 bases between the two germline ends. Germline V lookup: CDR1 SGDLS, CDR2 YYNGEE. This CDR3 is CASSVGTGGEKLFF. The DNA for the CDR3 is TGTGCCAGCAGCGTCGGGACGGGGGGTGAAAAACTGTTTTTT.

The V call is TRBV6-5, the J call TRBJ2-5, with 9 bases identical to TRBD2. CDR3 size: 14 residues. V gave up 11 bases and J gave up 4 bases; unmatched junction bases: 11. The germline CDR1 and CDR2 sequences are MNHEY and SVGAGI. The CDR3 region is CAARGSGSLETQYF. For the CDR3, the DNA is TGTGCCGCACGGGGTAGCGGGAGTTTAGAGACCCAGTACTTC.

The rearrangement joins TRBV21-1 to TRBJ1-1; TRBD1, as called in the table, went unchecked against the DNA. TRBV21-1 is an annotated pseudogene. CDR3 size: 14 residues. In nucleotides, the CDR3 is TGTGCCAGCAGCAAAGGCAGGGGGCGGCCTGAAGCTTTCTTT. Protein sequence: CASSKGRGRPEAFF.

The chain carries TRBV27 and TRBJ2-7, with D unresolved. CDR1 MNHEY and CDR2 SMNVEV come from the germline V gene (reference sequence). V lost 3 bases, J lost 2 bases, and 8 bases lay in between. The CDR3 is 13 amino acids. The CDR3 nucleotides are TGTGCCAGCAGTTTCGGCAGTACCTACGAGCAGTACTTC. Amino acid sequence: CASSFGSTYEQYF.

The chain recombines TRBV28 with TRBJ1-1, with D uncertain. Per the germline V gene, CDR1 is MDHEN and CDR2 is SYDVKM. The CDR3 covers 14 residues. Trimming took 2 bases from V and 0 from J, leaving 7 bases between them. This CDR3 reads CASSLGQVNTEAFF. CDR3 coding DNA: TGTGCCAGCAGTTTAGGCCAGGTGAACACTGAAGCTTTCTTT.

The V call is TRBV2, the J call TRBJ2-7; the match to TRBD1 covers 9 bases. V was clipped by 3 bases and J by 3 bases; unmatched bases: 3. The CDR3 runs 14 residues. Germline CDR1 is SNHLY and CDR2 is FYNNEI. The DNA of the CDR3 is TGTGCCAGCAGTGACGGGACAGGGTTCTACGAGCAGTACTTC. Translation: CASSDGTGFYEQYF. Full variable domain (missing parts from reference TRBV2 and TRBJ2-7): EPEVTQTPSHQVTQMGQEVILRCVPISNHLYFYWYRQILGQKVEFLVSFYNNEISEKSEIFDDQFSVERPDGSNFTLKIRSTKLEDSAMYFCASSDGTGFYEQYFGPGTRLTVT.

This chain joins TRBV19 and TRBJ1-1; D is perhaps TRBD1 (5 bases). Per germline, CDR1 LNHDA and CDR2 SQIVND (reference sequence). Trimming shortened V by 0 bases and J by 8 bases, and 13 bases separated the two germline ends. This CDR3 contains 14 residues. CDR3 loop: CASSIDWGGVEAFF. The CDR3 region has the DNA TGTGCCAGTAGTATAGATTGGGGCGGGGTCGAAGCTTTCTTT.

CDR3 residues: CASKGFGGTDTQYF. The CDR3, as DNA: TGTGCCAGCAAGGGGTTCGGGGGCACAGATACGCAGTATTTT. The chain joins TRBV6-5 to TRBJ2-3; either TRBD1 or TRBD2 may supply D (5 bases each). Germline CDR1 is MNHEY and CDR2 is SVGAGI. V was shortened by 7 bases and J by 1 base, with 12 bases between the two germline ends. CDR3 length: 14 residues.

This clone is a singleton in its sample. V and J are TRBV5-6 and TRBJ2-1, with TRBD2 matching over 13 bases. Germline V CDR1 and CDR2: SGHDT, YYEEEE. The CDR3 length is 15 residues. With 6 bases clipped from V and 5 bases from J, the junction kept 5 bases outside the gene matches. The CDR3 reads CASTEGTSGNNEQFF. The CDR3 bases are TGTGCCAGCACAGAGGGGACTAGCGGGAACAATGAGCAGTTCTTC.

The genes are TRBV13 and TRBJ2-1, with D unclear. The CDR3 consists of 16 residues. V lost 2 bases and J lost 0, with 11 bases in between. CDR1 is PRHDT, CDR2 FYEKMQ, per germline (reference sequence). In DNA form, the CDR3 reads TGTGCCAGCAGCTTACGGCAGATGAGCTCCTACAATGAGCAGTTCTTC. It translates to CASSLRQMSSYNEQFF.

The chain is built from TRBV7-9 and TRBJ1-1, with 7 nucleotides matching TRBD1. Germline CDR1 and CDR2: SEHNR and FQNEAQ (reference sequence). This CDR3 has 14 amino acids. V shed 5 bases and J 1 base; nucleotides not matched to a gene: 4. CDR3 coding DNA: TGTGCCAGCAGCCCGTGGGACAGGAACACTGAAGCTTTCTTT. This translates into CASSPWDRNTEAFF.

The chain carries TRBV7-9 and TRBJ2-3; 13 positions match TRBD2. CDR3 length: 15 amino acids. Germline V gene sequence: CDR1 SEHNR, CDR2 FQNEAQ (reference sequence). V lost 4 bases and J lost 6; bases outside the gene matches: 4. The DNA for the CDR3 is TGTGCCAGCAGCTCCCCGACTAGCGGGAGGGATACGCAGTATTTT. Protein sequence: CASSSPTSGRDTQYF.

The chain combines TRBV9 with TRBJ2-1; D is possibly TRBD2 (5 bases). CDR1 and CDR2 from the germline V gene are SGDLS and YYNGEE. Trimming pared 3 bases from V and 3 bases from J, leaving 13 bases between. CDR3 length: 15 residues. This CDR3 is CASSGLSGDYNEQFF. The DNA of the CDR3 is TGTGCCAGCAGCGGCCTCAGCGGAGACTACAATGAGCAGTTCTTC. Full variable domain (outside the CDR3, taken from reference TRBV9 and TRBJ2-1): DSGVTQTPKHLITATGQRVTLRCSPRSGDLSVYWYQQSLDQGLQFLIQYYNGEERAKGNILERFSAQQFPDLHSELNLSSLELGDSALYFCASSGLSGDYNEQFFGPGTRLTVL.

The chain combines TRBV5-1 with TRBJ2-1, with D unresolved. Germline CDR1 reads SGHRS; CDR2 reads YFSETQ. This CDR3 spans 13 amino acids. The V end lost 6 bases, the J end lost 4 bases, and 11 bases lay between the germline ends. The CDR3: CASKERSYNEQFF. The CDR3, as DNA: TGCGCCAGCAAAGAGAGATCTTACAATGAGCAGTTCTTC.

The chain employs TRBV6-5 and TRBJ2-5; 9 positions match TRBD2. Germline V CDR1 and CDR2: MNHEY, SVGAGI. The V segment lost 2 bases and the J segment 3 bases; nucleotides outside the gene matches: 4. This CDR3 has 15 residues. CDR3 coding DNA: TGTGCCAGCAGTTACACTAGCGGGTTCGAAGAGACCCAGTACTTC. This sequence encodes CASSYTSGFEETQYF.

The chain has TRBV6-1 and TRBJ2-5; D call uncertain. The CDR3 is 10 residues long. Germline V gene sequence: CDR1 MNHNS, CDR2 SASEGT. Trimming took off 2 bases at V and 14 bases at J, with 9 bases between the two ends. DNA for the CDR3: TGTGCCAGCAGTGAATTGAGATCTTACTTC. Amino acid sequence: CASSELRSYF.

The chain carries TRBV9 and TRBJ2-3; tentatively, D is TRBD2 (6 bases). The germline V gene encodes CDR1 SGDLS and CDR2 YYNGEE. Trimming cost V 2 bases and J 3 bases, with 10 bases left between them. The length of the CDR3 is 14 residues. In nucleotides, the CDR3 is TGTGCCAGCAGCGTTAGCGGCGCGACAGATACGCAGTATTTT. Amino acid sequence: CASSVSGATDTQYF. Full variable domain (rest looked up from reference TRBV9 and TRBJ2-3): DSGVTQTPKHLITATGQRVTLRCSPRSGDLSVYWYQQSLDQGLQFLIQYYNGEERAKGNILERFSAQQFPDLHSELNLSSLELGDSALYFCASSVSGATDTQYFGPGTRLTVL.